The clone carrying this T cell receptor (beta chain) came up once. Its target is not known. Unmatched junction bases numbered 8, after V lost 3 bases and J lost 1 base. Germline V gene sequence: CDR1 SQVTM, CDR2 ANQGSEA. This CDR3 has 15 residues. The repertoire was sequenced with immunoSEQ multiplex PCR; TCRdb's copy has only in-frame clones and lacks some. The sample records fewer than 200,000 clones, 70% to 90% being singletons. This record comes from a study of T cell responses to AZD1222 COVID-19 vaccine. Whole-study results and caveats: Vaccination with two AZD1222 doses was followed by a rise in Spike-specific TCR breadth and depth.

The sample here was peripheral blood, taken on day 0 of AZD1222 vaccination. This clonotype was sampled from an adult in good health. The rearrangement uses TRBV29-1 and TRBJ1-1; TRBD1 matches at 7 bases. DNA of the CDR3: TGCAGCGTTGACCCCCTGACAGGGAGGAACACTGAAGCTTTCTTT. It specifies CSVDPLTGRNTEAFF.